This T cell receptor (beta chain) originates from a study of breast tumors, draining lymph nodes, adjacent tissues. Axillary draining lymph nodes of breast cancer patients supplied the node samples. V was shortened by 2 bases and J by 2 bases, with 13 bases between the two germline ends. Germline V lookup: CDR1 SGHVS, CDR2 FQNEAQ. CDR3 length: 16 amino acids. TCRdb reprocessed the multiplex PCR reads with MiXCR, giving one entry per CDR3 protein. This sample has roughly 220,000 distinct CDR3 sequences; under 40% occur once, and the top ten carry 3.6%. This clonotype was seen repeatedly, ten times or more.

Sequencing was done on a sample of axillary lymph node tissue. This TCR was sampled from a female donor with breast cancer. Some clones in this sample may be carry-over from other donors' samples. The chain joins TRBV7-8 to TRBJ1-5; D may be TRBD1 (6 bases). The CDR3 DNA is TGTGCCAGCAGCTTATCTACAGGGAAGGGCAATCAGCCCCAGCATTTT. Protein: CASSLSTGKGNQPQHF.